This T cell receptor (beta chain) was found in a study of blood T cell repertoires in COVID-19. At the level of the study: Sample material is recorded as cDNA or gDNA derived from T cells, B-cell-depleted T cells, or PBMCs.

This clone was counted once. Authors' methods: Amplification with reference gene primers provided the estimates of nucleated cell counts. The method was immunoSEQ multiplex PCR; TCRdb's version includes in-frame clones alone and lacks a portion of them. V, J and clone size reflect that table, while D and trimming were determined from the DNA. The sample records under 140,000 clones, around 82% being singletons. Germline lookup yields CDR1 ENHRY and CDR2 SYGVKD. This CDR3 comprises 16 residues. V lost 6 bases, J lost 4 bases, and 19 bases lay in between. The sequence derives from a woman in her sixties with acute or convalescent COVID-19. The sequenced material came from peripheral blood. This chain joins TRBV10-3 and TRBJ2-4, with D perhaps matching TRBD2 (6 bases). The CDR3 DNA sequence: TGTGCCATCAGCGAAAACACCGGGACTTCGAAAAACATTCAGTACTTC. Amino acids: CAISENTGTSKNIQYF.